This TCR beta chain stems from a study of T cell repertoires in cytomegalovirus infection. This clonotype was detected only a few times. Deletions cut 7 bases from V and 3 bases from J, with 15 bases between. The CDR3 length is 14 residues. Germline V gene sequence: CDR1 LNHDA, CDR2 SQIVND (reference sequence). Each CDR3 protein is one row after TCRdb ran MiXCR on the reads. The sample shows under 200,000 distinct CDR3 sequences, approximately 9.6% of them seen only once. Sequencing input: PBMCs. The source is a human donor in good health (CMV status not recorded). Some clones in this sample may be carry-over from other donors' samples. V is TRBV19 and J is TRBJ1-2; D unresolved. The CDR3, as DNA: TGTGCCAGTATCCCTAGTGGTCAGCACTATGGCTACACCTTC. Its protein product is CASIPSGQHYGYTF.